Given below is one TCR beta chain in context. Its specificity is unknown. Between the trimmed V and J ends, which lost 5 bases and 6 bases, there was a span of 14 bases. CDR1 is GTSNPN, CDR2 SVGIG, per germline (reference sequence). This CDR3 is built from 13 residues. Germline DNA was also extracted, and blood RNA derived from unsorted whole blood. Production of TCR beta cDNA used approximately 0.45 ug total RNA together with a constant-region primer. Libraries covering TCR beta were generated through three nested multiplex PCR rounds (using a slightly modified ARM-PCR). The study ran its first two PCR rounds for around 10 cycles each, using TRBV1-TRBV30 forward primers and a C-beta reverse primer. TCRdb ran MiXCR on the multiplex PCR reads and lists one entry per CDR3 protein. The data show about 310,000 distinct CDR3 sequences, around three fifths seen once. These data come from a study of tumor-infiltrating lymphocytes in primary liver carcinoma. Study-level information: Every patient in the cohort had a primary liver carcinoma. That carcinoma was treated by surgical resection.

Findings of the study overall: Blood had a significantly lower top-250-clone fraction than tumors did (p = 0.039).

The sequence was obtained from a woman in her 30s with primary liver carcinoma and hepatitis B virus infection. Source material: peripheral blood. The chain uses TRBV30 and TRBJ1-5; no firm D call. CDR3 sequence: CAWGTTWGQPQHF. The CDR3 DNA reads TGTGCCTGGGGTACGACCTGGGGTCAGCCCCAGCATTTT. Complete variable domain (other parts from reference TRBV30 and TRBJ1-5): SQTIHQWPATLVQPVGSPLSLECTVEGTSNPNLYWYRQAAGRGLQLLFYSVGIGQISSEVPQNLSASRPQDRQFILSSKKLLLSDSGFYLCAWGTTWGQPQHFGDGTRLSIL.